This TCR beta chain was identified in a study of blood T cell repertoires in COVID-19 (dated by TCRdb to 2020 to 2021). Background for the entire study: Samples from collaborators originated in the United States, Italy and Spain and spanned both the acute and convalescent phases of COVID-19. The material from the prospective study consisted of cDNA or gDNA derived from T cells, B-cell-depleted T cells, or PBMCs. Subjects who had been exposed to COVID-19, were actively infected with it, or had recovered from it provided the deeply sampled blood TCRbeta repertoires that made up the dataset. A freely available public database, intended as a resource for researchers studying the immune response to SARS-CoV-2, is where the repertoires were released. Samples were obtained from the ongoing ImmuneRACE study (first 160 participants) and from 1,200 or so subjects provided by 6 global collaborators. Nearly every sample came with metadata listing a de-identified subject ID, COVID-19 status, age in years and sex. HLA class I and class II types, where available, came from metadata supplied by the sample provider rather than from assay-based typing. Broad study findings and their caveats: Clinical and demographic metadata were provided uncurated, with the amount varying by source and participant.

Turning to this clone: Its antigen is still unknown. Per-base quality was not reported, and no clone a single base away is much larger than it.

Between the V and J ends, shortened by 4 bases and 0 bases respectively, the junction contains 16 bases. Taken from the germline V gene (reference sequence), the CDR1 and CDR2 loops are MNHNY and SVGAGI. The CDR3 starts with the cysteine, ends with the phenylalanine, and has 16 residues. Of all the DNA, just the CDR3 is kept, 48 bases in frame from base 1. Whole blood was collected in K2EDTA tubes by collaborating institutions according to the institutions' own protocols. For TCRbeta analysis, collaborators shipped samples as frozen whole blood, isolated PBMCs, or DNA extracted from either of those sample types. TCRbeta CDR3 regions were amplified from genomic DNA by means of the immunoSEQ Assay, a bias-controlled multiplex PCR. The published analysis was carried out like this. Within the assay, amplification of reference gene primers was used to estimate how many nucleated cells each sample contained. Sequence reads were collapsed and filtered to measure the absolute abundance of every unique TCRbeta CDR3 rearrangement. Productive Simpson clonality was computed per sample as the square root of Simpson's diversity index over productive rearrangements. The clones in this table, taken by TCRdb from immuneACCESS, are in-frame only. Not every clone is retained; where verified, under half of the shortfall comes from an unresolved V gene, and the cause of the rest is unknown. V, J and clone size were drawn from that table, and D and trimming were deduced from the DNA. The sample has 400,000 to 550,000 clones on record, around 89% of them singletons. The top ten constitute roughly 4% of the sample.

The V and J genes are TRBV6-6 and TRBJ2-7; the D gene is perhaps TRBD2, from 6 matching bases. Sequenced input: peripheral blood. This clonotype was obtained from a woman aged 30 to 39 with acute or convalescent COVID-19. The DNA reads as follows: TGTGCCAGCAGTTTCACAACGGGGGTGATCTCCTACGAGCAGTACTTC. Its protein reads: CASSFTTGVISYEQYF.